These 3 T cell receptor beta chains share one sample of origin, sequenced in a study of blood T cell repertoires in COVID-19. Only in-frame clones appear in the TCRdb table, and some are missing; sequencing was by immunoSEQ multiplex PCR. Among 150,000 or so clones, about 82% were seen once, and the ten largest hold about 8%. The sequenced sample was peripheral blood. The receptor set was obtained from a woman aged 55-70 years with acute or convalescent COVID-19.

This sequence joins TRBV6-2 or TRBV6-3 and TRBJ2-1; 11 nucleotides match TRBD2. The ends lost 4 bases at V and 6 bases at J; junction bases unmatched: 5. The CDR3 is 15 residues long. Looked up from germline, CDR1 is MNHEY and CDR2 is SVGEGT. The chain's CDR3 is CASSSLAGGRNEQFF. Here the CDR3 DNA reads TGTGCCAGCAGTTCGTTAGCGGGGGGGCGCAATGAGCAGTTCTTC.

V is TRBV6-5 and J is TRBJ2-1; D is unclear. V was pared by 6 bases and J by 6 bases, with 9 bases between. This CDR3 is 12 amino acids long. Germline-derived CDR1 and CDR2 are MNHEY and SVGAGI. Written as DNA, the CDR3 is TGTGCCAGCAGCATAGCTGGCAATGAGCAGTTCTTC. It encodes CASSIAGNEQFF.

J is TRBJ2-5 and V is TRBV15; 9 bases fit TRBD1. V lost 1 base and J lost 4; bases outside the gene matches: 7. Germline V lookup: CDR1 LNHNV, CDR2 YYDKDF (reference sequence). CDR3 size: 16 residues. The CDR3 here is CATSRGRTGVRETQYF. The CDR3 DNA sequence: TGTGCCACCAGCAGAGGAAGGACAGGGGTTCGAGAGACCCAGTACTTC. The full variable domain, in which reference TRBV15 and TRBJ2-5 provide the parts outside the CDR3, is DAMVIQNPRYQVTQFGKPVTLSCSQTLNHNVMYWYQQKSSQAPKLLFHYYDKDFNNEADTPDNFQSRRPNTSFCFLDIRSPGLGDTAMYLCATSRGRTGVRETQYFGPGTRLLVL.